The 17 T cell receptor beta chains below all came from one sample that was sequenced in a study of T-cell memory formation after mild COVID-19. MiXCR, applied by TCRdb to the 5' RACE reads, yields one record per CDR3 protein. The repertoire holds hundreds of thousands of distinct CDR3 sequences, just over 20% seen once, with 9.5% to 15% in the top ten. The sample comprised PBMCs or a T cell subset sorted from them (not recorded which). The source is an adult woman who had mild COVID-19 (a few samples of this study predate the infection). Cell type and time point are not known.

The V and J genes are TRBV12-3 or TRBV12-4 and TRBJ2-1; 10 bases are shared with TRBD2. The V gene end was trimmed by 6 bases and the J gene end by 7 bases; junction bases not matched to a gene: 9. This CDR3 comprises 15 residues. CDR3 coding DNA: TGTGCCAGCAGCGCCCTAGCGGGAGTAGGGAATGAGCAGTTCTTC. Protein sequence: CASSALAGVGNEQFF.

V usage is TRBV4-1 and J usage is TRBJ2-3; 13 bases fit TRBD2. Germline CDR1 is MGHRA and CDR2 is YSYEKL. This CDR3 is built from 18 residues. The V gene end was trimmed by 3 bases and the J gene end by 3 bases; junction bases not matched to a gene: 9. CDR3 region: CASSQGLAGIRGTDTQYF. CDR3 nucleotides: TGCGCCAGCAGCCAGGGACTAGCGGGGATTCGGGGGACAGATACGCAGTATTTT.

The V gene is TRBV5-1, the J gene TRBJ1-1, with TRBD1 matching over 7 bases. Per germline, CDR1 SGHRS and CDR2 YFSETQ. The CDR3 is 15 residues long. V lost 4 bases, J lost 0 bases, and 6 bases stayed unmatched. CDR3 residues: CASSADREMNTEAFF. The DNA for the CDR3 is TGCGCCAGCAGCGCCGACAGGGAAATGAACACTGAAGCTTTCTTT. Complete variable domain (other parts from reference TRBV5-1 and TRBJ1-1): KAGVTQTPRYLIKTRGQQVTLSCSPISGHRSVSWYQQTPGQGLQFLFEYFSETQRNKGNFPGRFSGRQFSNSRSEMNVSTLELGDSALYLCASSADREMNTEAFFGQGTRLTVV.

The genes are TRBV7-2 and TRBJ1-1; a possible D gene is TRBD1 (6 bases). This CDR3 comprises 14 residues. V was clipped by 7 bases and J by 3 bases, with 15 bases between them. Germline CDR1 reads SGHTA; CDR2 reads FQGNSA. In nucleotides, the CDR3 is TGTGCCAGCACCCGAACAGGGCCACACACTGAAGCTTTCTTT. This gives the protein CASTRTGPHTEAFF.

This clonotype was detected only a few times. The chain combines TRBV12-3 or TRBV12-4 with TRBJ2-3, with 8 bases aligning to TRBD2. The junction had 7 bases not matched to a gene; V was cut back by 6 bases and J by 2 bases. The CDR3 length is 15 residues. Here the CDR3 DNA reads TGTGCCAGCAGACAAGGACTAGCCATCACAGATACGCAGTATTTT. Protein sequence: CASRQGLAITDTQYF.

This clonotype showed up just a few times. The CDR3 loop reads CSARALSTSTSYTF. Here the CDR3 DNA reads TGCAGTGCTAGAGCTCTGAGTACCTCGACTAGCTACACCTTC. The chain employs TRBV20-1 and TRBJ1-2; D is uncertain. The CDR3 consists of 14 residues. Germline CDR1 reads DFQATT; CDR2 reads SNEGSKA (reference sequence). Between the trimmed V and J ends, which lost 1 base and 9 bases, there was a span of 18 bases.

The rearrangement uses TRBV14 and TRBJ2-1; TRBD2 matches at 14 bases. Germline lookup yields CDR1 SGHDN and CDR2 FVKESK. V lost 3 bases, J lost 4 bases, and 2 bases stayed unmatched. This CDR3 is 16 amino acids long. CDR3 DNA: TGTGCCAGCAGCCAGAGGACTAGCGGGAGGTACAATGAGCAGTTCTTC. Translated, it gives CASSQRTSGRYNEQFF.

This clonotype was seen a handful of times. CDR3 in amino acids: CASIDGTKSYNEQFF. CDR3 in DNA: TGTGCCAGCATTGACGGGACTAAGTCCTACAATGAGCAGTTCTTC. J is TRBJ2-1 and V is TRBV6-2 or TRBV6-3; TRBD2 aligns across 7 bases. Looked up from germline, CDR1 is MNHEY and CDR2 is SVGEGT. This CDR3 has 15 residues. J lost 1 base, V lost 7 bases, and 7 bases had no gene match.

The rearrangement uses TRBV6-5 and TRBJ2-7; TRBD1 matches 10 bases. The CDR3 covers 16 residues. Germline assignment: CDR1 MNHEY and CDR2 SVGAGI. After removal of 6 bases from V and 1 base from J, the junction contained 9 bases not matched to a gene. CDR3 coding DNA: TGTGCCAGCAGACCTCGAGACAGGGGGCCATCCTACGAGCAGTACTTC. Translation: CASRPRDRGPSYEQYF.

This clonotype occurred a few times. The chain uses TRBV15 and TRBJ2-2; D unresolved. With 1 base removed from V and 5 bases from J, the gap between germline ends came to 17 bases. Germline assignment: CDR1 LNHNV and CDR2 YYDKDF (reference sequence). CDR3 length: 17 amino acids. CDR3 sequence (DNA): TGTGCCACCAGCAGAGGAAGCAGCCTACGACAAACCGGGGAGCTGTTTTTT. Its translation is CATSRGSSLRQTGELFF.

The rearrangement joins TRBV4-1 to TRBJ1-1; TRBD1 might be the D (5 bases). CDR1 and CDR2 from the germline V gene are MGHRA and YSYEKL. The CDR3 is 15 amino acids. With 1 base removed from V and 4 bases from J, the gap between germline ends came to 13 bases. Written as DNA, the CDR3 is TGCGCCAGCAGCCAAGGGGCCGGCGGGGGCACTGAAGCTTTCTTT. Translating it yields CASSQGAGGGTEAFF.

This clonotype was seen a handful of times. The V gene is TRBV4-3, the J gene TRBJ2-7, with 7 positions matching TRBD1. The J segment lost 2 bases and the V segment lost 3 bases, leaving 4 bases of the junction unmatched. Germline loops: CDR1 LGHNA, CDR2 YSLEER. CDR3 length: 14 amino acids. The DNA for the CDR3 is TGCGCCAGCAGCCATCGCGGACAGGCCTACGAGCAGTACTTC. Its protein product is CASSHRGQAYEQYF.

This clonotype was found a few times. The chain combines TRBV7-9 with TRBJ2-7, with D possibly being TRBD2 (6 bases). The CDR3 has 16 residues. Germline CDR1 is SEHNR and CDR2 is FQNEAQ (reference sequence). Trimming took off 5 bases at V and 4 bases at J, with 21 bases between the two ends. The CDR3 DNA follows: TGTGCCAGCAGCGTATCCACTGCGGGACCAGGGTACGAGCAGTACTTC. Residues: CASSVSTAGPGYEQYF.

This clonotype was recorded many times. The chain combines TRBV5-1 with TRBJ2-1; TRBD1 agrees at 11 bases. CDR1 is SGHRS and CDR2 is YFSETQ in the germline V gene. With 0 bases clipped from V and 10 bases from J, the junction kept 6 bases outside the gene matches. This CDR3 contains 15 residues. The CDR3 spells CASSLDGTGGQEQFF. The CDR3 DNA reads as TGCGCCAGCAGCTTGGACGGGACAGGGGGTCAGGAGCAGTTCTTC.

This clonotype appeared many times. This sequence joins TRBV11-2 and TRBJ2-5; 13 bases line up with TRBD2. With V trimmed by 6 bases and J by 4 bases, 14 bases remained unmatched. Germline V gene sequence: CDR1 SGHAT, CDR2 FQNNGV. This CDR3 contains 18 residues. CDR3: CASSLNFGLAGVGETQYF. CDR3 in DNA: TGTGCCAGCAGTCTAAACTTCGGACTAGCGGGAGTGGGAGAGACCCAGTACTTC.

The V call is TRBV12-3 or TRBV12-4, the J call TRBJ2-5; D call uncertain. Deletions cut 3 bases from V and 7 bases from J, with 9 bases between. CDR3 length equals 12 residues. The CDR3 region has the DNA TGTGCCAGCAGTTTCGGGTGGGGGACCCAGTACTTC. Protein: CASSFGWGTQYF.

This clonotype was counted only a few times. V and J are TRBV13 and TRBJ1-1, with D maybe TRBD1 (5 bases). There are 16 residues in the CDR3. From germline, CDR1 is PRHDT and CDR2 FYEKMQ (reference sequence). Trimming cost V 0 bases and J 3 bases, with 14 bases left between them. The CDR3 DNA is TGTGCCAGCAGCTTAGGGCGGAGGGGCAGGGACACTGAAGCTTTCTTT. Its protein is CASSLGRRGRDTEAFF.